The present T cell receptor (beta chain) was sequenced within a study of neurological immune-mediated disorders. Study-wide points: The repertoires of 18 of 34 multiple sclerosis patients were placed by phylogenetic grouping in a single related-CDR3 cluster, which may be a signature.

The CDR3 contains 17 residues. Germline V gene lookup returns CDR1 SGHRS and CDR2 YFSETQ. With V trimmed by 5 bases and J by 1 base, 12 bases remained unmatched. On this clonotype itself: The antigen remains undetermined.

It was by 5'RACE with 10-nucleotide random UMIs that the cDNA was made. The authors obtained over 160 million TCR-beta sequences from 15-18 subjects per sequencing run. A single record per CDR3 protein comes from TCRdb applying MiXCR to the 5' RACE reads. The data hold about 22,000 distinct CDR3 sequences, with approximately 15% observed a single time. The sorted-subset TCR libraries were prepared using 1 million CD4+ or CD8+ T cells as the starting material. The sample taken for sequencing was CD8+ T cells from blood. V and J are TRBV5-1 and TRBJ1-1; 9 bases map to TRBD1. The clonotype comes from a woman between 18 and 29 years old with multiple sclerosis. CDR3 sequence: CASRGGQGNPSNTEAFF. CDR3 nucleotide sequence: TGCGCCAGCAGGGGGGGACAGGGAAACCCCTCGAACACTGAAGCTTTCTTT.